This T cell receptor (beta chain) was observed in a study of control samples from healthy donors and cancer patients. Trimming cost V 6 bases and J 0 bases, with 6 bases left between them. The V gene's germline CDR1 is SQVTM and CDR2 ANQGSEA. This CDR3 is 13 amino acids long. Clones were sequenced by immunoSEQ multiplex PCR, and TCRdb holds only the in-frame ones, with some missing. The repertoire holds about 96,000 clones, with approximately 93% as singletons. The V and J genes are TRBV29-1 and TRBJ2-6, with no clear D. Sequencing used blood. The TCR comes from a man aged 18-30 years in good health. CDR3 region: CSVRSSGANVLTF. For the CDR3, the DNA is TGCAGCGTAAGGAGCTCTGGGGCCAACGTCCTGACTTTC. Using reference TRBV29-1 and TRBJ2-6 for the parts outside the CDR3, the full variable domain is SAVISQKPSRDICQRGTSLTIQCQVDSQVTMMFWYRQQPGQSLTLIATANQGSEATYESGFVIDKFPISRPNLTFSTLTVSNMSPEDSSIYLCSVRSSGANVLTFGAGSRLTVL.